Sequencing of this TCR beta chain was carried out in a study of T cell responses to AZD1222 COVID-19 vaccine. Study-wide context: Second-dose timings of about 4 or about 12 weeks were pooled.

To note about this clone: Antigen: not known.

Profiled with immunoSEQ multiplex PCR; TCRdb holds only in-frame clones, not every one. The sample has 110,000 to 150,000 clones; about 90% are singletons. Germline CDR1 reads SGHNT; CDR2 reads YYREEE (reference sequence). The ends lost 6 bases at V and 4 bases at J; junction bases unmatched: 5. The length of the CDR3 is 14 residues. General study findings and limits: No repertoire was sampled before or during the peak T cell response, only after it. At baseline, seropositivity was found in only 6 or 7 AZD1222 recipients.

The sequencing used peripheral blood, collected on day 0 of AZD1222 vaccination. J is TRBJ2-7 and V is TRBV5-4, with 12 bases matching TRBD2. The TCR sequence derives from an adult in good health. The CDR3 coding sequence is TGTGCCAGCACGACTAGCGGGAGCAGTTACGAGCAGTACTTC. As protein: CASTTSGSSYEQYF.